This T cell receptor (beta chain) emerged from a study of identical twins. Broader study findings: The models gave estimates that fell short of the out-of-frame TCR alpha sharing seen in monozygotic twins. Invariant T cells like MAIT and iNKT could partly confound the zero-insertion analyses.

CDR3 length: 11 residues. The V end lost 6 bases, the J end lost 10 bases, and 9 bases lay between the germline ends. This clonotype was seen ten or more times. Its antigen is as yet unknown. Template switching supplied a universal primer site; unique molecular identifiers were carried on the cDNA. TCRdb passed the 5' RACE reads through MiXCR, listing each CDR3 protein once. This sample has roughly 470,000 distinct CDR3 sequences, with around an eighth found just once. The sample also formed part of further work on yellow fever vaccine responses in identical twins.

This clonotype originated in a woman younger than 35 in good health. The chain combines TRBV12-3 or TRBV12-4 with TRBJ1-4; maybe TRBD1 (6 bases). What was sequenced was CD4+ T cells sorted from blood. CDR3 nucleotide sequence: TGTGCCAGCAGCGAGGGGGGAAAACTGTTTTTT. Translation gives CASSEGGKLFF.